This T cell receptor beta chain was obtained from a study of cytomegalovirus exposure and HLA in healthy donors. Study information: Tens of millions of unique TCRs from HLA-typed donors were held in an early release of data. Out of several hundred genotyped donors, roughly 78% belonged to the Caucasian-associated ancestry cluster. General study findings and limits: For TCR beta chains, V- and J-gene trimming was later linked to a missense DCLRE1C variant. In vitro testing confirmed a few CMV-associated chains as specific for CMV antigens.

Of note for this clone: The antigen remains unidentified.

The CDR3 spans 11 residues. Germline CDR1 and CDR2: MDHEN and SYDVKM. The ends were cut back, 3 bases at V and 5 bases at J, with 4 bases in the middle. Primers for the PCR totalled 60 Vbeta and 13 Jbeta. The data were produced by immunoSEQ multiplex PCR, yet TCRdb's version contains in-frame clones alone and is incomplete. The table shows under 200,000 clones, with roughly 72% occurring only once. This chain connects TRBV28 to TRBJ1-1, with unresolved D. The source material was PBMCs. The receptor's source is a man between 25 and 39 years old in good health and CMV-seronegative. As DNA, the CDR3 is TGTGCCAGCAGTTTGAGAACTGAAGCTTTCTTT. Its protein is CASSLRTEAFF. Full variable domain (rest looked up from reference TRBV28 and TRBJ1-1): DVKVTQSSRYLVKRTGEKVFLECVQDMDHENMFWYRQDPGLGLRLIYFSYDVKMKEKGDIPEGYSVSREKKERFSLILESASTNQTSMYLCASSLRTEAFFGQGTRLTVV.